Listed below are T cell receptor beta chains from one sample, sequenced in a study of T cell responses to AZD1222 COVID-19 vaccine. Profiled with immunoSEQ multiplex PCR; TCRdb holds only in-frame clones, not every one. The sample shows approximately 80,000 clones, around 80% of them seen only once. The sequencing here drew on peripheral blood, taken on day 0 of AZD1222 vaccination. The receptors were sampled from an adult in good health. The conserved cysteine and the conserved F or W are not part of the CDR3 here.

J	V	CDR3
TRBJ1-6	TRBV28	ASSPPRGQIH
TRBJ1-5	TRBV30	AWSVGAEGKEPQH
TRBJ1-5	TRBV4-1	ASSQEQGQPQH
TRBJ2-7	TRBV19	ASSITPSGGSYEQY
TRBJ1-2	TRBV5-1	ASSLGANYGYT
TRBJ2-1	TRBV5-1	ASSLGAADNEQF
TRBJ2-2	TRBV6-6	ATKEGNSNTGELF
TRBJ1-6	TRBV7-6	ASSPGTWNSPLH
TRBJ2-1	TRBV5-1	ASSTGTSGRVNEQF
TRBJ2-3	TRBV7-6	ASSLITGGTDTQY
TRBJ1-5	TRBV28	ASSPTQGDNQPQH
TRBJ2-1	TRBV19	ASSIRRLAGGPSSYNEQF
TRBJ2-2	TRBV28	ASMTGPNTGELF
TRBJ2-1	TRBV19	ASRGGRRSNEQF
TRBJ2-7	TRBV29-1	SVRTGGEQY
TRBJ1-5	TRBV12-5	ASGLSQSNQPQH
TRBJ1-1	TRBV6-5	ASRIQGNTEAF
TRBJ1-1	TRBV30	ALRTGTGTEAF
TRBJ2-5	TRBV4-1	ASSQDRGLGETQY
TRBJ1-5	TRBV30	AWSEDVNQPQH
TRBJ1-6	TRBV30	AWSVSRPSGNSPLH
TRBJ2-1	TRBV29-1	SGRGQTSYNEQF
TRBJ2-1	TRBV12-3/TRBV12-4	ASSLEVREQF
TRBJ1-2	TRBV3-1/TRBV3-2	ASSQVGTGDYGYT
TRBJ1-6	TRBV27	ASRVGQRSYNSPLH
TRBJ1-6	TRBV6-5	ASRRDGLYNSPLH
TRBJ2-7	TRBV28	ASSSPDSYEQY
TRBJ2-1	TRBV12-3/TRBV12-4	ASSPGANEQF
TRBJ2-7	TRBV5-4	ASSLAGRGSYEQY
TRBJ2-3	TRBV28	ASRISQGRVTDTQY
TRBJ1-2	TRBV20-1	SASSGSLNYGYT
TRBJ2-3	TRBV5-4	ASSLDPGARTDTQY
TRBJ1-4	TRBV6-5	ASSRFAGANEKLF
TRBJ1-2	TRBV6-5	ASSSRGDEFNYGYT
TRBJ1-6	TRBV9	ASSVQGAGNSPLH
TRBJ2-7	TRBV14	ASSQGIKGEQY
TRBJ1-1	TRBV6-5	ASSPSGTNGEAF
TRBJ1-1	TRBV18	ASSRGQNTEAF
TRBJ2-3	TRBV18	ASSTTSGGPNPDTQY
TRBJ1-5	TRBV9	ASSPTGEGNQPQH
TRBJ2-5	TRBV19	ASSLKNRVQETQY
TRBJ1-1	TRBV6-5	ASVRDRATTEAF
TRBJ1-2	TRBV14	ASSQGGGKVIYT
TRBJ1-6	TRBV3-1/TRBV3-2	ASSQDRTRRNSPLH
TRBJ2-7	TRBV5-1	ASSPPEGPEQY
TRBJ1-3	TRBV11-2	ASSRQALNSGNTIY
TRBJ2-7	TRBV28	ASTPSSFPYEQY
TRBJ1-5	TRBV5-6	ASSLGVRADQPQH
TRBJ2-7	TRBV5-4	ASSLFGSYEQY
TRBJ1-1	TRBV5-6	ASSLETSWTEAF